These 11 T cell receptor beta chains were all obtained from the same sample, sequenced in a study of blood T cells in healthy people across ages. Together with a sample-barcoded 5' primer, a J-beta primer mix was included in a second PCR lasting roughly 6 to 12 cycles. MiXCR was run by TCRdb on the 5' RACE reads, yielding one entry per CDR3 protein. The sample lists about 1.4 million distinct CDR3 sequences; approximately 59% were seen once. The specimen sequenced was blood. The origin of the receptors is a young man in good health.

This clonotype was detected only a few times. This chain joins TRBV29-1 and TRBJ1-4, with D possibly TRBD1 on 6 matching bases. Trimming left V 7 bases short and J 6 bases short, with 18 bases between. CDR1 SQVTM and CDR2 ANQGSEA come from the germline V gene. The CDR3 runs 14 residues. CDR3 coding DNA: TGCAGCGCCCTAGGGGAGGACAGCCATGAAAAACTGTTTTTT. Its protein is CSALGEDSHEKLFF.

This clonotype was counted many times. The chain employs TRBV25-1 and TRBJ2-5; D not resolved. V was pared by 2 bases and J by 5 bases, with 3 bases between. Germline V gives CDR1 MGHDK, CDR2 SYGVNS. This CDR3 is built from 11 residues. CDR3 nucleotides: TGTGCCAGCAGTGAAGGGGAGACCCAGTACTTC. Protein sequence: CASSEGETQYF. Full variable domain (rest looked up from reference TRBV25-1 and TRBJ2-5): EADIYQTPRYLVIGTGKKITLECSQTMGHDKMYWYQQDPGMELHLIHYSYGVNSTEKGDLSSESTVSRIRTEHFPLTLESARPSHTSQYLCASSEGETQYFGPGTRLLVL.

The V and J genes are TRBV27 and TRBJ2-5; tentative D call: TRBD1 (7 bases). There are 16 residues in the CDR3. The germline V gene encodes CDR1 MNHEY and CDR2 SMNVEV (reference sequence). With 10 bases removed from V and 0 bases from J, the gap between germline ends came to 21 bases. The CDR3 protein is CATSNLTGTYQETQYF. CDR3 sequence (DNA): TGTGCCACCTCGAATCTGACAGGGACTTACCAAGAGACCCAGTACTTC.

Concerning this clonotype itself: A junction end diverges from the germline sequence, so it may reflect a read error. The V call is TRBV5-1, the J call TRBJ1-2; TRBD1 is a possible D gene (5 bases). The germline V gene has CDR1 SGHRS and CDR2 YFSETQ. The CDR3 runs 14 residues. The CDR3 DNA reads TGCGCCAGCAGGGGAGACAGCTTTAACTATGGCTACATCTTC. Translation gives CASRGDSFNYGYIF.

This clonotype has just a few counts. The chain couples TRBV3-1 to TRBJ2-3; 7 bases align to TRBD1. V was clipped by 1 base and J by 2 bases; unmatched bases: 6. This CDR3 has 16 residues. The germline CDR1 and CDR2 sequences are LGHDT and YNNKEL (reference sequence). CDR3 sequence: CASSQGWDSTTDTQYF. CDR3 DNA sequence: TGTGCCAGCAGCCAAGGGTGGGACAGTACCACAGATACGCAGTATTTT.

The chain employs TRBV4-1 and TRBJ2-5; D is undetermined. V was clipped by 1 base and J by 3 bases, with 12 bases between them. The CDR3 consists of 15 residues. Germline CDR1 is MGHRA and CDR2 is YSYEKL. CDR3 sequence reads: CASSQGNTNKETQYF. In nucleotides, the CDR3 is TGCGCCAGCAGCCAAGGGAACACGAACAAAGAGACCCAGTACTTC.

This clonotype was seen a handful of times. The chain links TRBV20-1 to TRBJ2-5, with TRBD2 identical over 9 bases. This CDR3 is built from 14 residues. The germline V gene encodes CDR1 DFQATT and CDR2 SNEGSKA (reference sequence). V was pared by 0 bases and J by 4 bases, with 3 bases of the junction left unmatched. Written as DNA, the CDR3 is TGCAGTGCTAGAGATGAACTAGCGGGAGAGACCCAGTACTTC. This codes for CSARDELAGETQYF.

The V call is TRBV4-3, the J call TRBJ2-5, with no clear D. Germline V lookup: CDR1 LGHNA, CDR2 YSLEER. The CDR3 extends over 16 amino acids. The V end lost 1 base, the J end lost 2 bases, and 14 bases lay between the germline ends. CDR3 amino acids: CASSQARADAQETQYF. Here the CDR3 DNA reads TGCGCCAGCAGCCAAGCCCGGGCCGACGCTCAAGAGACCCAGTACTTC.

This clonotype was counted many times. J is TRBJ2-7 and V is TRBV29-1, with D unclear. The CDR3 is 12 residues long. Trimming took off 1 base at V and 0 bases at J, with 4 bases between the two ends. Germline CDR1 and CDR2: SQVTM and ANQGSEA. The CDR3 protein is CSVEASSYEQYF. CDR3 DNA: TGCAGCGTTGAAGCGAGCTCCTACGAGCAGTACTTC.

This clonotype was seen just once. V gene TRBV30 combines with J gene TRBJ2-5, with 10 positions matching TRBD1. The CDR3 extends over 13 amino acids. CDR1 GTSNPN and CDR2 SVGIG come from the germline V gene (reference sequence). After removal of 7 bases from V and 4 bases from J, the junction contained 6 bases not matched to a gene. CDR3 amino acids: CAFRQGAGETQYF. CDR3 nucleotides: TGTGCCTTCCGACAGGGGGCCGGAGAGACCCAGTACTTC.

The V gene is TRBV5-1, the J gene TRBJ2-3, with 11 bases that match TRBD2. The ends lost 4 bases at V and 2 bases at J; junction bases unmatched: 6. In germline, CDR1 is SGHRS, CDR2 YFSETQ. CDR3 length: 16 residues. The CDR3: CASSAGLAEYTDTQYF. The DNA of the CDR3 is TGCGCCAGCAGCGCGGGACTAGCGGAGTACACAGATACGCAGTATTTT.